This T cell receptor beta chain emerged from a study of technical replicates of blood from several donors. This CDR3 contains 15 residues. Trimming took 1 base from V and 10 from J; bases not matched to a gene: 4. Germline V gene sequence: CDR1 LNHNV, CDR2 YYDKDF (reference sequence). Profiled with immunoSEQ multiplex PCR; TCRdb holds only in-frame clones, not every one. This sample has about 83,000 clones, with about 92% found just once. The receptor comes from a human donor in good health. The chain recombines TRBV15 with TRBJ1-6; 10 nucleotides match TRBD1. Sequenced material: T cells isolated from PBMCs. CDR3 in amino acids: CATSRAGQGESPLHF. The CDR3 DNA reads as TGTGCCACCAGCAGAGCTGGACAGGGGGAGTCACCCCTCCACTTT. Variable domain in full (rest from reference TRBV15 and TRBJ1-6): DAMVIQNPRYQVTQFGKPVTLSCSQTLNHNVMYWYQQKSSQAPKLLFHYYDKDFNNEADTPDNFQSRRPNTSFCFLDIRSPGLGDTAMYLCATSRAGQGESPLHFGNGTRLTVT.